The 4 T cell receptor beta chains presented below share a single source sample, sequenced in a study of blood T cell repertoires in COVID-19. Profiled with immunoSEQ multiplex PCR; TCRdb holds only in-frame clones, not every one. Of 200,000 to 250,000 clones listed, 85% to 90% were seen once; the top ten hold roughly 2.5%. Sequenced: peripheral blood. These receptors all stem from a man aged 25-45 years with COVID-19, enrolled during active disease.

The chain is built from TRBV6-5 and TRBJ1-5, with 7 nucleotides matching TRBD1. Trimming cost V 2 bases and J 3 bases; bases outside gene matches: 7. From germline, CDR1 is MNHEY and CDR2 SVGAGI. The CDR3 runs 16 residues. The CDR3 region has the DNA TGTGCCAGCAGTTACCGGTACACAGGGGACAATCAGCCCCAGCATTTT. Amino acid sequence: CASSYRYTGDNQPQHF.

The J gene is TRBJ2-7, the V gene TRBV7-2; D is possibly TRBD2 (5 bases). V was shortened by 3 bases and J by 5 bases, with 14 bases between the two germline ends. Germline assignment: CDR1 SGHTA and CDR2 FQGNSA. This CDR3 contains 14 residues. CDR3 nucleotide sequence: TGTGCCAGCAGCTTTCCGGACTTCGGTAACGAGCAGTACTTC. Its protein product is CASSFPDFGNEQYF.

The rearrangement links TRBV7-3 to TRBJ1-1; TRBD1 is a possible D gene (5 bases). With 5 bases removed from V and 7 bases from J, the gap between germline ends came to 11 bases. In germline, CDR1 is SGHTA, CDR2 FQGTGA. This CDR3 contains 12 residues. DNA for the CDR3: TGTGCCAGCAGCCGGGGGTCGGGTGAAGCTTTCTTT. It is translated as CASSRGSGEAFF.

The chain has TRBV18 and TRBJ2-3; TRBD2 matches at 7 bases. The CDR3 has 14 amino acids. Germline V gene sequence: CDR1 KGHSH, CDR2 LQKENI. V lost 8 bases to trimming and J lost 5 bases; unmatched junction nucleotides: 10. CDR3 coding DNA: TGTGCCAGCACCAGCGGGGAACGGGGAGATACGCAGTATTTT. Encoded protein: CASTSGERGDTQYF.